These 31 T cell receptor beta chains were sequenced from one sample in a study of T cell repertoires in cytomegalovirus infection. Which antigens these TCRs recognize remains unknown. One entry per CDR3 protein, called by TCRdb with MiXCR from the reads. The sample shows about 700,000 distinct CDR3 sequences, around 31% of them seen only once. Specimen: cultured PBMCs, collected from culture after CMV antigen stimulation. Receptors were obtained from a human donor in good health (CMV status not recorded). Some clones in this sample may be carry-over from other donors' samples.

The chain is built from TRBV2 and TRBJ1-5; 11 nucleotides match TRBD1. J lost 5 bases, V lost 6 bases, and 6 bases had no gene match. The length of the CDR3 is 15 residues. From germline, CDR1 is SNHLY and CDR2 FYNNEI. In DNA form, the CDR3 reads TGTGCCAGCAGCTCGGGACAGGGGGTACATCAGCCCCAGCATTTT. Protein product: CASSSGQGVHQPQHF. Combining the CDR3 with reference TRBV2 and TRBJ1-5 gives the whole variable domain EPEVTQTPSHQVTQMGQEVILRCVPISNHLYFYWYRQILGQKVEFLVSFYNNEISEKSEIFDDQFSVERPDGSNFTLKIRSTKLEDSAMYFCASSSGQGVHQPQHFGDGTRLSIL.

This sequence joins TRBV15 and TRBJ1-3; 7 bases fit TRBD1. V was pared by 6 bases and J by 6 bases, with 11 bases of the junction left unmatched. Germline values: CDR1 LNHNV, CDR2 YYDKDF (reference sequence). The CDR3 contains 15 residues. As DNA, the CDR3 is TGTGCCACCAGTGACCTCCGGGACAGACAAAACACCATATATTTT. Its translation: CATSDLRDRQNTIYF.

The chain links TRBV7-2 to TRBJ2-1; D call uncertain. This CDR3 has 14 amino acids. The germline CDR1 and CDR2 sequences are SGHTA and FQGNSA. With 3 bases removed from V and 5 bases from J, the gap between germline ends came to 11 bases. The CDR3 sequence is CASSLEWSHNEQFF. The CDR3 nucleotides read TGTGCCAGCAGCTTGGAGTGGAGTCACAATGAGCAGTTCTTC.

CDR3 bases: TGCGCCAGCAGCCAATCCCGACTCCACAATGAGCAGTTCTTC. This gives the protein CASSQSRLHNEQFF. The chain is built from TRBV4-3 and TRBJ2-1; D is unclear. The CDR3 has 14 amino acids. CDR1 LGHNA and CDR2 YSLEER come from the germline V gene. Between the trimmed V and J ends, which lost 2 bases and 5 bases, there was a span of 10 bases.

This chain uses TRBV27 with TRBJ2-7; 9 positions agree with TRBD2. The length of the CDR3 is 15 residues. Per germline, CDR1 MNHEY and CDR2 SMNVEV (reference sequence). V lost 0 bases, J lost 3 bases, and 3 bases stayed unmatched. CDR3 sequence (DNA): TGTGCCAGCAGTTTATCACTAGCGGGTAACTACGAGCAGTACTTC. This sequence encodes CASSLSLAGNYEQYF.

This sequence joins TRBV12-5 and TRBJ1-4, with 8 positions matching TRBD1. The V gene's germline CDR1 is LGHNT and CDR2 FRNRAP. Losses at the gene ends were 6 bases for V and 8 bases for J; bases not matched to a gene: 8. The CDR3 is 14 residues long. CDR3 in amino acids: CASGSQGAWEKLFF. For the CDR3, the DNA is TGTGCTAGTGGATCCCAGGGGGCTTGGGAAAAACTGTTTTTT.

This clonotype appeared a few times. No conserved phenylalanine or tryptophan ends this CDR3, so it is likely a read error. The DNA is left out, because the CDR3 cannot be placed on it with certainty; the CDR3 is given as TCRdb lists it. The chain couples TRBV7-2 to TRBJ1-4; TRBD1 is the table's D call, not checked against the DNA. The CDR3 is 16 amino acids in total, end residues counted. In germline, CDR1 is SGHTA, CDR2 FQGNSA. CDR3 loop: CASSRVKILLRNRRGP.

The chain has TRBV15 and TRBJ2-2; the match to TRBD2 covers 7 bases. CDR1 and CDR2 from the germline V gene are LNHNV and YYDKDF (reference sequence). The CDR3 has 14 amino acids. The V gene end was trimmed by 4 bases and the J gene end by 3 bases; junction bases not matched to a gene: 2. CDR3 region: CATSTRGDTGELFF. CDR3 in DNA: TGTGCCACCAGCACCCGGGGGGACACCGGGGAGCTGTTTTTT. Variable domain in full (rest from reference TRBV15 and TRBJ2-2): DAMVIQNPRYQVTQFGKPVTLSCSQTLNHNVMYWYQQKSSQAPKLLFHYYDKDFNNEADTPDNFQSRRPNTSFCFLDIRSPGLGDTAMYLCATSTRGDTGELFFGEGSRLTVL.

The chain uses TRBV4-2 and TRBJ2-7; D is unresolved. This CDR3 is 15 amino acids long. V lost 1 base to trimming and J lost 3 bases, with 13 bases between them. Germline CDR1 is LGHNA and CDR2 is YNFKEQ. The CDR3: CASSQGMGQYYEQYF. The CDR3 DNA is TGTGCCAGCAGCCAAGGCATGGGCCAGTACTACGAGCAGTACTTC.

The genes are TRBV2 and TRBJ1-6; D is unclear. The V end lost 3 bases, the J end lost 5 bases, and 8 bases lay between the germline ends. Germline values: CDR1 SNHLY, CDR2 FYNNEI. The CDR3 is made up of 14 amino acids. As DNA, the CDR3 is TGTGCCAGCAGTGAGGCCCTGAATAATTCACCCCTCCACTTT. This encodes CASSEALNNSPLHF.

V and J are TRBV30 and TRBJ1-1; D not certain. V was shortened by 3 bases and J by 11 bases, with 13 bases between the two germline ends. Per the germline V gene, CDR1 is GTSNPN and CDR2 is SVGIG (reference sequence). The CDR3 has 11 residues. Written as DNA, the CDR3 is TGTGCCTGGAGGTACGGTGTAAGGGCTTTCTTT. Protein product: CAWRYGVRAFF.

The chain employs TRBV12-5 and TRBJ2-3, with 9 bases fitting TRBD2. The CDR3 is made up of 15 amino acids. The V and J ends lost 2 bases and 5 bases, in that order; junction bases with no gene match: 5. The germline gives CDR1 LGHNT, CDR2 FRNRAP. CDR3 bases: TGTGCTAGTGGTTTGTTAGCGGGGGAAGGAGATACGCAGTATTTT. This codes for CASGLLAGEGDTQYF.

DNA of the CDR3: TGTGCCAGCAGCTTAGTGATCCGTCAGGGGGATATTAGCGAGCAGTACTTC. Protein sequence: CASSLVIRQGDISEQYF. This chain links TRBV7-8 with TRBJ2-7, with 7 bases matching TRBD1. Germline CDR1 and CDR2: SGHVS and FQNEAQ. The CDR3 extends over 17 amino acids. The V gene end was trimmed by 1 base and the J gene end by 6 bases; junction bases not matched to a gene: 15.

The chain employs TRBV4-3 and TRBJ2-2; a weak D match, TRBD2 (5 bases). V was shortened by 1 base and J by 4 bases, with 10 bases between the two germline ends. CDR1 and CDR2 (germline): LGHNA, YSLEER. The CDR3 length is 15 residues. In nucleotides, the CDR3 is TGCGCCAGCAGCCAAGCAGAGCGGCCCACCGGGGAGCTGTTTTTT. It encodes CASSQAERPTGELFF.

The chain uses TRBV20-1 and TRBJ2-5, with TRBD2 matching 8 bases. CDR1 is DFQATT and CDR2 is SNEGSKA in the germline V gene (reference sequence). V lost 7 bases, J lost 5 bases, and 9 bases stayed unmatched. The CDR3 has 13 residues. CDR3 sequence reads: CSVPLGLGETQYF. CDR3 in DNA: TGCAGTGTTCCCTTGGGACTAGGGGAGACCCAGTACTTC.

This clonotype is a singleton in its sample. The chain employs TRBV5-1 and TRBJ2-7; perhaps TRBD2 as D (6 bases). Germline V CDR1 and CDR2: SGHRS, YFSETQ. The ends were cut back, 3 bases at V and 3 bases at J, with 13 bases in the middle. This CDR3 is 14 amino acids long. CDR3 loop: CASSSTSSLYEQYF. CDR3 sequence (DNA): TGCGCCAGCAGCTCGACTAGTTCTCTCTACGAGCAGTACTTC.

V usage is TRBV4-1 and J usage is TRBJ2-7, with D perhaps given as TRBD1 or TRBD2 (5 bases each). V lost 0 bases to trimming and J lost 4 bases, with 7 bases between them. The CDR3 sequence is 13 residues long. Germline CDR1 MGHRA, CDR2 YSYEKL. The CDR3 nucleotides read TGCGCCAGCAGCCAAGAGAGGGGATACGAGCAGTACTTC. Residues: CASSQERGYEQYF.

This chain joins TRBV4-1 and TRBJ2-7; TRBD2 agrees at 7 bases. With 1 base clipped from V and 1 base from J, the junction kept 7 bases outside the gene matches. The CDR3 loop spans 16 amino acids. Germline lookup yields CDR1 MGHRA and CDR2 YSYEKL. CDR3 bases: TGCGCCAGCAGCCAAGCTTTAGCGGGTGGATCCTACGAGCAGTACTTC. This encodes CASSQALAGGSYEQYF.

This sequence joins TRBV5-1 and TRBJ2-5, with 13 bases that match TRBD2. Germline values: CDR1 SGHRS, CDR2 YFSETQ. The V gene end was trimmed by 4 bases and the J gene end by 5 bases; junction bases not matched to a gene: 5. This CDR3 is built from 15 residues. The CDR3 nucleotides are TGCGCCAGCAGCACCCTGGGACTAGCGGGGGAGACCCAGTACTTC. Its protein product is CASSTLGLAGETQYF.

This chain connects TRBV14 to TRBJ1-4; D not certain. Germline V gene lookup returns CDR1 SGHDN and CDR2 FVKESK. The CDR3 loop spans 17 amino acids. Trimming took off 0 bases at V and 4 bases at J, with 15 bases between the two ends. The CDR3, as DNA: TGTGCCAGCAGCCAAGATCGGCACCGACTGTATAATGAAAAACTGTTTTTT. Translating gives CASSQDRHRLYNEKLFF.

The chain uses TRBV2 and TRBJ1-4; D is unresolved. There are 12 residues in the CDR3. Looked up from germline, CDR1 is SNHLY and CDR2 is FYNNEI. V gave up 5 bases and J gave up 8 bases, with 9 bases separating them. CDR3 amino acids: CASSPYEEKLFF. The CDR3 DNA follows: TGTGCCAGCAGTCCCTATGAAGAAAAACTGTTTTTT. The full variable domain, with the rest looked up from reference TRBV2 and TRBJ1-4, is EPEVTQTPSHQVTQMGQEVILRCVPISNHLYFYWYRQILGQKVEFLVSFYNNEISEKSEIFDDQFSVERPDGSNFTLKIRSTKLEDSAMYFCASSPYEEKLFFGSGTQLSVL.

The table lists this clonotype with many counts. Here the CDR3 DNA reads TGTGCCAGCAGCTTAGTTGGGGGATACCCAGGGGATACGCAGTATTTT. Encoded protein: CASSLVGGYPGDTQYF. The genes are TRBV7-2 and TRBJ2-3, with D possibly being TRBD1 or TRBD2 (5 bases each). Germline loops: CDR1 SGHTA, CDR2 FQGNSA. V was pared by 1 base and J by 6 bases, with 17 bases between. The CDR3 spans 16 residues.

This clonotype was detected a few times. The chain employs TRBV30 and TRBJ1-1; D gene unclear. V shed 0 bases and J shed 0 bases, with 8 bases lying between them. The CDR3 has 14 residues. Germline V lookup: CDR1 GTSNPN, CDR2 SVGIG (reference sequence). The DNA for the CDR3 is TGTGCCTGGAGTGTAGACCCATTGAACACTGAAGCTTTCTTT. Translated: CAWSVDPLNTEAFF. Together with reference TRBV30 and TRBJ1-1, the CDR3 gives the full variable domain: SQTIHQWPATLVQPVGSPLSLECTVEGTSNPNLYWYRQAAGRGLQLLFYSVGIGQISSEVPQNLSASRPQDRQFILSSKKLLLSDSGFYLCAWSVDPLNTEAFFGQGTRLTVV.

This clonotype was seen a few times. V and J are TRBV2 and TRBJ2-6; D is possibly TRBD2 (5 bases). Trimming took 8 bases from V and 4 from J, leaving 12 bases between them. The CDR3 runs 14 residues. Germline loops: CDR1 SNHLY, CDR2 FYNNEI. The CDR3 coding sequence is TGTGCCAGCGGGCGGGTCTGGGGGGCCAACGTCCTGACTTTC. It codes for CASGRVWGANVLTF.

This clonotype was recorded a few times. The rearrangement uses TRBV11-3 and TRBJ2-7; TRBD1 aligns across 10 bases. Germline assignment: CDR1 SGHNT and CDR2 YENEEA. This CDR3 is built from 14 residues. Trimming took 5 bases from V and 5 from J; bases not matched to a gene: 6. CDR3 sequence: CASSPGTGDNEQYF. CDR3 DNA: TGTGCCAGCAGCCCGGGGACAGGGGACAACGAGCAGTACTTC.

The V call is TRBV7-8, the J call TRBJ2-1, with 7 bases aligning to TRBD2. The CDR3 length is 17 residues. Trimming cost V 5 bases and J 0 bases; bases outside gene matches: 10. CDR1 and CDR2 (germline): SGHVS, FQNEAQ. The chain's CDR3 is CASSQNNLAASYNEQFF. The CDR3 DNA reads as TGTGCCAGCAGCCAGAATAACCTAGCGGCCTCCTACAATGAGCAGTTCTTC. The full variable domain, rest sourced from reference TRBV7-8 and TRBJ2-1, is GAGVSQSPRYKVAKRGQDVALRCDPISGHVSLFWYQQALGQGPEFLTYFQNEAQLDKSGLPSDRFFAERPEGSVSTLKIQRTQQEDSAVYLCASSQNNLAASYNEQFFGPGTRLTVL.

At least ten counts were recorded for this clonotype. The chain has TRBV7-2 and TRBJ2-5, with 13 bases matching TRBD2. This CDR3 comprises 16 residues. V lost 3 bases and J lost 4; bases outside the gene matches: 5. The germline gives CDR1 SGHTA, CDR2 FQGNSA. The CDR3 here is CASSLTSGRNGETQYF. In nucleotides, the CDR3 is TGTGCCAGCAGCTTGACTAGCGGGAGGAATGGAGAGACCCAGTACTTC. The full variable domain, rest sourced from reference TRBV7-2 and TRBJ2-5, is GAGVSQSPSNKVTEKGKDVELRCDPISGHTALYWYRQSLGQGLEFLIYFQGNSAPDKSGLPSDRFSAERTGGSVSTLTIQRTQQEDSAVYLCASSLTSGRNGETQYFGPGTRLLVL.

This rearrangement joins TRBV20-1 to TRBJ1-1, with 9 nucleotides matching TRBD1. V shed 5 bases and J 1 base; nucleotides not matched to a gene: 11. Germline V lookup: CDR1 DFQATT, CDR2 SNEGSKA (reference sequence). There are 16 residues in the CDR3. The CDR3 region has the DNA TGCAGTGCTCATCGACCGTCGGGACAGGGGAACACTGAAGCTTTCTTT. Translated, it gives CSAHRPSGQGNTEAFF.

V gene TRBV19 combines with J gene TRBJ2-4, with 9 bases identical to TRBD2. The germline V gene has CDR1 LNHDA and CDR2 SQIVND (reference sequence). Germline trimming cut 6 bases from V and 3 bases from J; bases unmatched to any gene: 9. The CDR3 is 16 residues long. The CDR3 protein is CASSRLAVPYKNIQYF. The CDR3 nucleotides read TGTGCCAGTAGCAGACTAGCGGTCCCTTACAAAAACATTCAGTACTTC. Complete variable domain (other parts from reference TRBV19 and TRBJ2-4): DGGITQSPKYLFRKEGQNVTLSCEQNLNHDAMYWYRQDPGQGLRLIYYSQIVNDFQKGDIAEGYSVSREKKESFPLTVTSAQKNPTAFYLCASSRLAVPYKNIQYFGAGTRLSVL.

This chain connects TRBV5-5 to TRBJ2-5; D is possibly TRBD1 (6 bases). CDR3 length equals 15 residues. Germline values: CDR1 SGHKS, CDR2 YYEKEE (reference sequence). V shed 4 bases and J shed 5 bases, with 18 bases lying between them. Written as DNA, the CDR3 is TGTGCCAGCAGCCCGGGACACCCGCCTCGGGAGACCCAGTACTTC. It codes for CASSPGHPPRETQYF.

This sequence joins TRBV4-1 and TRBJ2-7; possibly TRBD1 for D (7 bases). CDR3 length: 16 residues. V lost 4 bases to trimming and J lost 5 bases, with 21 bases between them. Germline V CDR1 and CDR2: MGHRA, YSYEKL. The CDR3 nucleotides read TGCGCCAGCAGCCGCGGTGGGGGGACAGAGGGACACGAGCAGTACTTC. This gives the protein CASSRGGGTEGHEQYF.